One T cell receptor beta chain is described in this entry. CDR1 WSHSY and CDR2 SAAADI come from the germline V gene. The CDR3 extends over 13 amino acids. V dropped 4 bases and J dropped 6 bases, with 10 bases sitting between them. The assay was immunoSEQ multiplex PCR, and TCRdb's table has in-frame clones only and misses some. The table includes about 94,000 clones, about nine tenths detected once. The data derive from a study of OX40 agonist ivuxolimab in advanced cancers. This rearrangement joins TRBV10-2 to TRBJ1-5; weak D call: TRBD1 (6 bases). The receptor comes from an adult with an advanced solid tumor such as melanoma, head and neck, liver or kidney cancer. The sample was CD4+ or CD8+ T cells sorted from blood, taken in a trial of the OX40 agonist ivuxolimab. For the CDR3, the DNA is TGCGCCAGCAGTGGTGACAGGTCTCAGCCCCAGCATTTT. It yields the protein CASSGDRSQPQHF.